The 12 T cell receptor beta chains listed next were all sequenced from one sample in a study of human T cells and chemical hapten exposure. TCRdb itself ran the RACE reads through MiXCR, one entry per CDR3 protein. The data contain a few hundred thousand distinct CDR3 sequences, nearly 6.5% of them singletons. Time point noted: patch test 2, 6 weeks after DPC sensitization. Described treatment: therapeutic diphenylcyclopropenone sensitization with weekly scalp DPC. The sequences come from whole blood, collected in connection with sensitization to the hapten diphenylcyclopropenone (DPC). The receptors were sampled from a woman younger than 35 with alopecia areata. Some clones in this sample may be carry-over from other donors' samples.

This clonotype occurred many times. The V gene is TRBV7-2, the J gene TRBJ2-5; 8 bases fit TRBD2. The CDR3 runs 16 residues. The V segment lost 5 bases and the J segment 5 bases; nucleotides outside the gene matches: 13. Germline V gene lookup returns CDR1 SGHTA and CDR2 FQGNSA. The CDR3 spells CASSPGGVGPLETQYF. CDR3 DNA: TGTGCCAGCAGCCCCGGGGGGGTTGGACCCCTGGAGACCCAGTACTTC. The full variable domain, completed using reference TRBV7-2 and TRBJ2-5, is GAGVSQSPSNKVTEKGKDVELRCDPISGHTALYWYRQSLGQGLEFLIYFQGNSAPDKSGLPSDRFSAERTGGSVSTLTIQRTQQEDSAVYLCASSPGGVGPLETQYFGPGTRLLVL.

A few counts support this clonotype. The chain couples TRBV6-5 to TRBJ1-1; perhaps TRBD1 as D (5 bases). V was clipped by 2 bases and J by 8 bases, with 9 bases between them. The CDR3 covers 12 residues. CDR1 MNHEY and CDR2 SVGAGI come from the germline V gene. This CDR3 is CASSYKQEEAFF. CDR3 bases: TGTGCCAGCAGTTACAAACAGGAAGAAGCTTTCTTT.

This clonotype was detected a few times. The rearrangement uses TRBV7-2 and TRBJ2-7; D gene uncertain. Per the germline V gene, CDR1 is SGHTA and CDR2 is FQGNSA. The CDR3 has 15 amino acids. Trimming pared 4 bases from V and 3 bases from J, leaving 16 bases between. The CDR3 DNA sequence: TGTGCCAGCAGCTCCCTCGGTGGGCCGTTCTACGAGCAGTACTTC. Residues: CASSSLGGPFYEQYF. Together with reference TRBV7-2 and TRBJ2-7, the CDR3 gives the full variable domain: GAGVSQSPSNKVTEKGKDVELRCDPISGHTALYWYRQSLGQGLEFLIYFQGNSAPDKSGLPSDRFSAERTGGSVSTLTIQRTQQEDSAVYLCASSSLGGPFYEQYFGPGTRLTVT.

This clonotype was counted ten times or more. This chain uses TRBV2 with TRBJ2-1; D gene ambiguous. CDR1 and CDR2 from the germline V gene are SNHLY and FYNNEI. The CDR3 consists of 10 residues. V was trimmed by 2 bases and J by 15 bases, leaving 8 bases between them. The CDR3 sequence is CASSESARFF. The CDR3 DNA is TGTGCCAGCAGTGAAAGTGCGCGGTTCTTC.

This clonotype showed up many times. The chain recombines TRBV18 with TRBJ2-1; the D is unclear. The CDR3 is made up of 16 amino acids. Germline CDR1 and CDR2: KGHSH and LQKENI. V was pared by 0 bases and J by 8 bases, with 17 bases between. CDR3 coding DNA: TGTGCCAGCTCACCACCGCCCGCGCTCGCTGGGGATGAGCAGTTCTTC. It is translated as CASSPPPALAGDEQFF.

This clonotype has a handful of counts. This chain uses TRBV4-1 with TRBJ1-5; D possibly corresponds to TRBD1 (5 bases). CDR1 and CDR2 from the germline V gene are MGHRA and YSYEKL. There are 15 residues in the CDR3. V was cut by 3 bases and J by 0 bases, with 9 bases left in between. CDR3 DNA: TGCGCCAGCAGCCAGGGACCGAATAGCAATCAGCCCCAGCATTTT. As protein: CASSQGPNSNQPQHF.

This sequence joins TRBV7-9 and TRBJ1-4; 7 bases are a match to TRBD1. This CDR3 spans 17 amino acids. Germline CDR1 reads SEHNR; CDR2 reads FQNEAQ (reference sequence). With V trimmed by 4 bases and J by 8 bases, 16 bases remained unmatched. CDR3 sequence reads: CASSWTGPREIMEKLFF. The CDR3 coding sequence is TGTGCCAGCAGCTGGACAGGCCCGCGGGAGATAATGGAAAAACTGTTTTTT.

The rearrangement joins TRBV6-1 to TRBJ1-2; D gene uncertain. The germline V and J ends were trimmed by 2 bases and 4 bases, with 5 bases remaining between them. Germline lookup yields CDR1 MNHNS and CDR2 SASEGT. This CDR3 has 12 amino acids. This CDR3 reads CASSEKVYGYTF. The CDR3 nucleotides read TGTGCCAGCAGTGAAAAGGTCTATGGCTACACCTTC.

This clonotype was counted a few times. Mismatch with germline at one junction end may stem from a read error. CDR3 in DNA: TGTGCCAGCAACTTACCGGTGAACACTGAAGCTTTCTTT. Translated: CASNLPVNTEAFF. The chain joins TRBV7-9 to TRBJ1-1; D gene ambiguous. This CDR3 has 13 amino acids. Germline V CDR1 and CDR2: SEHNR, FQNEAQ (reference sequence).

This clonotype has ten or more counts. This rearrangement joins TRBV4-2 to TRBJ2-3, with TRBD2 matching 7 bases. The CDR3 extends over 14 amino acids. Germline V gene data show CDR1 as LGHNA and CDR2 as YNFKEQ. Trimming took 2 bases from V and 4 from J; bases not matched to a gene: 3. DNA of the CDR3: TGTGCCAGCAGCCAAATGGGGGGGGCAGATACGCAGTATTTT. Its protein product is CASSQMGGADTQYF.

This clonotype was detected only a few times. The chain links TRBV5-1 to TRBJ1-5; the D gene is possibly TRBD1 (5 bases). This CDR3 region has 14 residues. CDR1 is SGHRS, CDR2 YFSETQ, per germline. V was shortened by 0 bases and J by 6 bases, with 10 bases between the two germline ends. The CDR3 DNA is TGCGCCAGCAGCTTGGGACAGTTGGGTCAGCCCCAGCATTTT. This translates into CASSLGQLGQPQHF.

This chain joins TRBV6-6 and TRBJ2-5, with 13 bases fitting TRBD2. The J segment lost 6 bases and the V segment lost 6 bases, leaving 10 bases of the junction unmatched. CDR3 length equals 16 residues. In germline, CDR1 is MNHNY, CDR2 SVGAGI (reference sequence). The DNA for the CDR3 is TGTGCCAGCAGCCTGATGGGACTAGCGGGGATGAAGACCCAGTACTTC. It codes for CASSLMGLAGMKTQYF.